Reported below is one T cell receptor beta chain. Clones were sequenced by immunoSEQ multiplex PCR, and TCRdb holds only the in-frame ones, with some missing. The repertoire holds tens of thousands of clones, with roughly 85% as singletons. This entry is derived from a study of blood T cell repertoires in COVID-19. Study-level information: Acute and convalescent COVID-19 samples came from the United States, Italy and Spain. The cDNA or gDNA used as material had been derived from T cells, B-cell-depleted T cells, or PBMCs.

The CDR3 has 16 amino acids. CDR1 and CDR2 (germline): SGDLS, YYNGEE. Losses at the gene ends were 4 bases for V and 4 bases for J; bases not matched to a gene: 13. The specimen was peripheral blood. V and J are TRBV9 and TRBJ2-5; 7 nucleotides align to TRBD1. The receptor was isolated from a man between 60 and 75 years old with active or convalescent COVID-19. The CDR3, as DNA: TGTGCCAGCAGCCCGCAGACAGGGTGGTCGGGAGAGACCCAGTACTTC. This codes for CASSPQTGWSGETQYF.